This TCR beta chain was profiled in a study of T cell changes during pregnancy in multiple sclerosis. The V end was cut by 5 bases, the J end by 6 bases, with 7 bases between. The CDR3 is made up of 11 amino acids. Germline values: CDR1 MDHEN, CDR2 SYDVKM. The table lists this clone with a count of one. Assay: immunoSEQ multiplex PCR; the TCRdb copy retains only in-frame clones and omits some. Of 100,000 or so clones listed, 94% were seen once; the top ten hold around 1.7%. This sample comprised peripheral blood, obtained after pregnancy. The receptor's source is a female donor in good health, enrolled as a control in a pregnancy study. This sequence joins TRBV28 and TRBJ1-2; D is ambiguous. The CDR3 sequence is CASSPTHGYTF. The CDR3 DNA reads TGTGCCAGCAGTCCTACCCATGGCTACACCTTC.